These T cell receptor beta chains were read from a single sample in a study of T cells after yellow fever vaccination. TCRdb re-called the 5' RACE reads with MiXCR, one entry per CDR3 protein. The data show roughly 340,000 distinct CDR3 sequences, almost 4% seen once. This specimen consisted of PBMCs, obtained 5 days after the yellow fever booster vaccination. Receptor source: a man aged 18 to 35 who received the YFV17D yellow fever vaccine. Both conserved end residues are trimmed from each CDR3.

V gene	J gene	CDR3 protein
TRBV5-5	TRBJ1-2	ASSFGLGRVYGYT
TRBV7-9	TRBJ2-5	ASSSIGTSGAMGETQY
TRBV10-3	TRBJ2-7	AISDGDSTYEQY
TRBV20-1	TRBJ2-1	SALLAVHNEQF
TRBV29-1	TRBJ1-5	SVVVQSNQPQH
TRBV5-1	TRBJ1-1	ASSLGLLAEAF
TRBV9	TRBJ2-2	ASSVDGGPTGELF
TRBV15	TRBJ1-4	ATKDNRGLEANEKLF
TRBV30	TRBJ2-3	AWNPGQGPTDTQY
TRBV7-2	TRBJ2-1	ASSKFTGTGHIYNEQF
TRBV7-9	TRBJ2-5	ASSPRDTRPETQY
TRBV5-5	TRBJ2-1	ASNPPRRVRDNEQF
TRBV2	TRBJ1-2	ASSEVFQAPGYT
TRBV12-3/TRBV12-4	TRBJ2-7	ASSPSLLGSYEQY
TRBV29-1	TRBJ2-3	TIRTLGTSTDTQY
TRBV30	TRBJ1-1	AWMGGTETQNTEAF
TRBV3-1	TRBJ1-6	ASSQGGGQVNSPLH
TRBV7-3	TRBJ2-7	ASSQAGSYEQY
TRBV10-3	TRBJ2-2	ATRRPAVAGELF
TRBV6-2/TRBV6-3	TRBJ2-5	ASSYQARKETQY
TRBV19	TRBJ2-1	ASSDASGDEQF
TRBV7-2	TRBJ2-1	ASSPTSSYNEQF
TRBV5-1	TRBJ1-1	ASSLGLSTEAF
TRBV5-1	TRBJ1-1	ASSLFDRMNTEAF
TRBV20-1	TRBJ1-3	SARRSLVPGNTIY
TRBV4-2	TRBJ2-7	ASSQGLAGDSSYEQY
TRBV7-2	TRBJ2-3	ASSLQLSLDTQY
TRBV6-5	TRBJ1-1	ASSYDGTVNTEAF
TRBV11-2	TRBJ2-3	ASSSWTPKDTQY
TRBV5-4	TRBJ1-1	ASSLETGGGGAF
TRBV2	TRBJ2-3	ASSDGRTISTDTQY
TRBV10-3	TRBJ1-1	AIRDPGQSTWNTEAF
TRBV5-6	TRBJ1-1	ASTLYSVRTEAF
TRBV12-3/TRBV12-4	TRBJ1-5	ASNIGPLNQPQH
TRBV18	TRBJ2-3	ASSPGLAGETDTQY
TRBV19	TRBJ2-7	ASNLETEYEQY
TRBV4-2	TRBJ2-1	ASSQDLAGARNEQF
TRBV7-6	TRBJ2-2	ASSLDQLNTGELF
TRBV12-3/TRBV12-4	TRBJ1-1	ASSFSGFGGTEAF
TRBV7-9	TRBJ2-5	ASSLEGGAKETQY
TRBV7-9	TRBJ2-1	ASSPPRISYNEQF
TRBV7-2	TRBJ2-1	ASSFLAGTYNEQF
TRBV7-2	TRBJ2-1	ASGKGAYNEQF
TRBV5-1	TRBJ2-7	ASSLAPGGNEQY
TRBV20-1	TRBJ1-3	SAGQGSGNTIY
TRBV11-2	TRBJ2-3	ASSLLGFTDTQY
TRBV6-2/TRBV6-3	TRBJ1-5	ASSYGPFANQPQH
TRBV5-1	TRBJ1-1	ASSPQGVHTEAF
TRBV5-1	TRBJ2-2	ASSLLGTFGGELF
TRBV5-6	TRBJ2-5	ASSHTSGGETQY
TRBV4-1	TRBJ1-4	ASSPRDRGATNEKLF
TRBV27	TRBJ1-1	ASRTFDRRRAIIDTEAF